This is a list of T cell receptor beta chains from one sample in a study of OX40 agonist ivuxolimab in advanced cancers. Repertoires were generated with immunoSEQ multiplex PCR, while TCRdb's copy carries only in-frame clones and drops some. The data hold almost 65,000 clones, with 83% observed a single time. This specimen consisted of CD4+ or CD8+ T cells sorted from blood, obtained in a trial of the OX40 agonist ivuxolimab. Receptors originate from an adult with an advanced solid tumor such as melanoma, head and neck, liver or kidney cancer. CDR3s include the opening cysteine and the closing phenylalanine or tryptophan. A D gene is named only where the DNA matches it firmly. Clone size appears in some rows only: once, few, many, or a class for an expanded clone.

v_gene	d_gene	j_gene	abundance	CDR3aa	CDR3nt
TRBV5-5	NA	TRBJ1-2	NA	CASNRPGVDYGYTF	TGTGCCAGCAACAGACCAGGGGTGGACTATGGCTACACCTTC
TRBV11-3	TRBD2	TRBJ2-7	NA	CASSFGLAGEQYF	TGTGCCAGCAGCTTTGGACTAGCGGGCGAGCAGTACTTC
TRBV9	NA	TRBJ1-1	NA	CASSVDQGIMNTEAFF	TGTGCCAGCAGCGTAGATCAGGGGATAATGAACACTGAAGCTTTCTTT
TRBV19	NA	TRBJ1-4	NA	CASLGGRYEKLFF	TGTGCCAGTCTGGGGGGACGCTATGAAAAACTGTTTTTT
TRBV6-5	TRBD1	TRBJ1-2	few	CASSGTGLPYGYTF	TGTGCCAGCAGCGGGACAGGGCTTCCTTATGGCTACACCTTC
TRBV9	NA	TRBJ1-6	NA	CASSPTPEFNNSPLHF	TGTGCCAGCAGCCCGACACCCGAATTCAATAATTCACCCCTCCACTTT
TRBV6-5	TRBD1	TRBJ2-7	NA	CASAGTAYEQYF	TGTGCCAGCGCCGGGACAGCCTACGAGCAGTACTTC
TRBV29-1	TRBD1	TRBJ2-1	NA	CSVEGGQGANEQFF	TGCAGCGTTGAAGGGGGACAGGGGGCGAATGAGCAGTTCTTC
TRBV5-1	NA	TRBJ2-2	NA	CASSSSRGLRTGELFF	TGCGCCAGCAGCTCCTCTAGGGGGTTGAGGACCGGGGAGCTGTTTTTT
TRBV5-4	NA	TRBJ2-1	few	CASSPRVGGDNEQFF	TGTGCCAGCAGCCCGAGGGTCGGGGGCGACAATGAGCAGTTCTTC
TRBV30	NA	TRBJ1-6	NA	CASLTGSSYNSPLHF	TGTGCCTCACTTACAGGGAGTTCCTATAATTCACCCCTCCACTTT
TRBV7-6	TRBD1	TRBJ1-4	NA	CASSRGGQGDEKLFF	TGTGCCAGCAGCCGGGGGGGACAGGGAGATGAAAAACTGTTTTTT
TRBV2	NA	TRBJ2-5	NA	CASMKGSQETQYF	TGTGCCAGCATGAAGGGTAGCCAAGAGACCCAGTACTTC
TRBV5-4	NA	TRBJ1-2	NA	CASSRGPGVDYGYTF	TGTGCCAGCAGCCGAGGTCCCGGGGTGGACTATGGCTACACCTTC
TRBV21-1	NA	TRBJ2-7	NA	CASSKAPRQGEPYEQYF	TGTGCCAGCAGCAAAGCCCCCAGACAGGGCGAGCCCTACGAGCAGTACTTC
TRBV6-1	TRBD1	TRBJ2-5	NA	CASSVQGEETQYF	TGTGCCAGCAGCGTACAGGGGGAAGAGACCCAGTACTTC
TRBV7-8	NA	TRBJ1-1	NA	CASRVLGSWNTEAFF	TGTGCCAGCAGAGTGCTGGGATCCTGGAACACTGAAGCTTTCTTT
TRBV10-3	TRBD1	TRBJ2-7	once	CAISGQGGRYEQYF	TGTGCCATCAGTGGGCAAGGGGGCCGCTACGAGCAGTACTTC
TRBV4-1	NA	TRBJ1-1	NA	CASSQYQGNTEAFF	TGCGCCAGCAGCCAATATCAGGGCAACACTGAAGCTTTCTTT
TRBV7-2	NA	TRBJ2-5	NA	CASSLGPHQSETQYF	TGTGCCAGCAGCTTAGGCCCCCACCAGTCGGAGACCCAGTACTTC
TRBV5-1	NA	TRBJ2-2	NA	CASSQSGITGELFF	TGCGCCAGCAGCCAGTCGGGAATTACCGGGGAGCTGTTTTTT
TRBV18	TRBD2	TRBJ2-2	NA	CASSPLLAGAASTGELFF	TGTGCCAGCTCACCGTTACTAGCGGGAGCAGCGAGCACCGGGGAGCTGTTTTTT
TRBV9	NA	TRBJ2-7	NA	CASSPLVSSAIEQYF	TGTGCCAGCAGCCCATTGGTATCCTCGGCGATCGAGCAGTACTTC
TRBV5-1	NA	TRBJ1-2	NA	CASSPPGGLGYGYTF	TGCGCCAGCAGCCCACCGGGGGGCTTGGGTTATGGCTACACCTTC
TRBV10-1	NA	TRBJ1-1	NA	CASSESGTRSRNTEAFF	TGCGCCAGCAGTGAGTCGGGGACAAGGTCGCGGAACACTGAAGCTTTCTTT
TRBV27	NA	TRBJ2-7	once	CATKDVGSYEQYF	TGTGCCACCAAGGACGTTGGCTCCTACGAGCAGTACTTC
TRBV5-4	NA	TRBJ2-6	NA	CASSLDWSGANVLTF	TGTGCCAGCAGCTTGGATTGGTCTGGGGCCAACGTCCTGACTTTC
TRBV5-1	NA	TRBJ2-4	NA	CASSLASNNFNIQYF	TGCGCCAGCAGCTTGGCCTCCAACAATTTCAACATTCAGTACTTC
TRBV6-6	TRBD1	TRBJ1-2	NA	CASFRGQGSYFYGYTF	TGTGCCAGCTTCCGAGGACAGGGGTCGTATTTCTATGGCTACACCTTC
TRBV4-1	NA	TRBJ1-5	NA	CASSSDGVQPQHF	TGCGCCAGCAGTTCCGACGGAGTCCAGCCCCAGCATTTT
TRBV5-1	TRBD2	TRBJ2-3	once	CASRRFGGSGDTQYF	TGCGCCAGCAGGCGCTTCGGGGGGTCCGGAGATACGCAGTATTTT
TRBV19	NA	TRBJ1-6	NA	CASKFGTTSPLHF	TGTGCCAGTAAGTTCGGGACGACTTCACCCCTCCACTTT
TRBV6-6	TRBD1	TRBJ1-5	NA	CASSPTGGSNQPQHF	TGTGCCAGCAGCCCGACAGGGGGAAGCAATCAGCCCCAGCATTTT
TRBV2	NA	TRBJ2-5	NA	CASSETEGGGETQYF	TGTGCCAGCAGCGAGACCGAGGGGGGCGGGGAGACCCAGTACTTC
TRBV6-1	NA	TRBJ1-1	NA	CASRGLPNTEAFF	TGTGCCAGCAGAGGACTCCCGAACACTGAAGCTTTCTTT
TRBV7-9	NA	TRBJ2-1	NA	CASSFSGAINEQFF	TGTGCCAGCAGCTTCTCGGGCGCCATCAATGAGCAGTTCTTC
TRBV2	NA	TRBJ2-1	NA	CASSGGWKDNEQFF	TGTGCCAGCAGTGGCGGGTGGAAAGACAATGAGCAGTTCTTC
TRBV2	NA	TRBJ2-3	NA	CASRTGTSADTQYF	TGTGCCAGTCGTACCGGGACTTCGGCAGATACGCAGTATTTT
TRBV5-1	NA	TRBJ1-2	NA	CASSLVKDYGYTF	TGCGCCAGCAGCTTGGTCAAGGACTATGGCTACACCTTC
TRBV19	NA	TRBJ1-4	NA	CASSGNRDDKLFF	TGTGCCAGTAGTGGTAACAGGGATGACAAACTGTTTTTT
TRBV2	NA	TRBJ2-7	NA	CASTPGTTYEQYF	TGTGCCAGCACCCCCGGGACCACTTACGAGCAGTACTTC
TRBV11-2	NA	TRBJ2-5	NA	CASSLLLGPETQYF	TGTGCCAGCAGCCTACTGTTGGGGCCGGAGACCCAGTACTTC
TRBV5-1	NA	TRBJ2-7	NA	CASEGGDSYEQYF	TGCGCCAGCGAGGGCGGGGACTCCTACGAGCAGTACTTC
TRBV21-1	NA	TRBJ2-1	NA	CASSKAHDCEQFF	TGTGCCAGCAGCAAAGCGCACGATTGTGAGCAGTTCTTC
TRBV5-1	NA	TRBJ2-7	NA	CASSINYEQYF	TGCGCCAGCAGCATCAACTACGAGCAGTACTTC